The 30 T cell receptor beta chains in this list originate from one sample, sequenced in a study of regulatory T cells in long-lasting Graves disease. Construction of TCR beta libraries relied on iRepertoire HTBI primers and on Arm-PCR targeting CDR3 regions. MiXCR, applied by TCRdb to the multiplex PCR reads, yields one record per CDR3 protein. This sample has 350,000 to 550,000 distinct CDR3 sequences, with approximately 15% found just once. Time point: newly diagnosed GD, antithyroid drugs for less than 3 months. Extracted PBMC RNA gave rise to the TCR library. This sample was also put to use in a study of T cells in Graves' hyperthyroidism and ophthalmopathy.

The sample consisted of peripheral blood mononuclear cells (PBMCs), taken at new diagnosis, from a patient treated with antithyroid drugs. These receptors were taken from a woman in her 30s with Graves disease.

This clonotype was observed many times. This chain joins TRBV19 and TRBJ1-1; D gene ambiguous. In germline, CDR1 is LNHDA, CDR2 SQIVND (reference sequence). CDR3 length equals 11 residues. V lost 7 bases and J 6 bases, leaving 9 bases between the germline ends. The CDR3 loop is CASKVDAEAFF. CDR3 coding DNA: TGTGCCAGTAAGGTGGATGCTGAAGCTTTCTTT.

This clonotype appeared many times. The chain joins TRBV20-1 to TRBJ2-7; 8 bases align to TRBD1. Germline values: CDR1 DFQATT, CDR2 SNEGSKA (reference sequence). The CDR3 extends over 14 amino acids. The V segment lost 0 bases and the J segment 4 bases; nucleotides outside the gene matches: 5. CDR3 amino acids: CSARDNDRGYEQYF. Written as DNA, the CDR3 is TGCAGTGCTAGAGATAATGACAGGGGTTACGAGCAGTACTTC.

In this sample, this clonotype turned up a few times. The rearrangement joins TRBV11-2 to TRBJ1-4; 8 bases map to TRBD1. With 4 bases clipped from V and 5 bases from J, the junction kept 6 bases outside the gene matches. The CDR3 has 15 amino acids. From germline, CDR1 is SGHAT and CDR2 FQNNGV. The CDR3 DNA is TGTGCCAGCAGCTCAACAGGGGGAGCCAATGAAAAACTGTTTTTT. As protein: CASSSTGGANEKLFF.

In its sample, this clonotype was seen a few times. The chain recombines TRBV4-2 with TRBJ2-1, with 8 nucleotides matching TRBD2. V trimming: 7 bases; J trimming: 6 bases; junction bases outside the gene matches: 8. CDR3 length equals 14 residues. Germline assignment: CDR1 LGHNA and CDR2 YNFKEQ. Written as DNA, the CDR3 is TGTGCCAGCACCTCACGGAGCGGGGGCAATGAGCAGTTCTTC. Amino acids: CASTSRSGGNEQFF.

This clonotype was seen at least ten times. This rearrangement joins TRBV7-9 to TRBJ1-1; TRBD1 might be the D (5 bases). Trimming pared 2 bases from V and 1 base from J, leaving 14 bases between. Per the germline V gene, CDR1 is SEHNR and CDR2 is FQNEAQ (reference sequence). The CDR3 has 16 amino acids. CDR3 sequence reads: CASSLPPRGKNTEAFF. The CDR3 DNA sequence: TGTGCCAGCAGCTTACCCCCCCGGGGGAAGAACACTGAAGCTTTCTTT.

CDR3 nucleotide sequence: TGTGCCAGCAGCTGGAGGGGGGCAGGTCTTACAGATACGCAGTATTTT. Translation: CASSWRGAGLTDTQYF. The chain employs TRBV7-3 and TRBJ2-3; D tentatively fits TRBD1 or TRBD2 (6 bases each). V was clipped by 4 bases and J by 3 bases, with 17 bases between them. The CDR3 loop spans 16 amino acids. In germline, CDR1 is SGHTA, CDR2 FQGTGA.

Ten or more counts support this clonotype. The CDR3 bases are TGTGCCAGCAGTTCCCGGGACAGGGAATACAATGAGCAGTTCTTC. It translates to CASSSRDREYNEQFF. The chain links TRBV6-2 or TRBV6-3 to TRBJ2-1; 9 nucleotides align to TRBD1. The length of the CDR3 is 15 residues. Unmatched junction bases numbered 5, after V lost 4 bases and J lost 4 bases. Germline values: CDR1 MNHEY, CDR2 SVGEGT.

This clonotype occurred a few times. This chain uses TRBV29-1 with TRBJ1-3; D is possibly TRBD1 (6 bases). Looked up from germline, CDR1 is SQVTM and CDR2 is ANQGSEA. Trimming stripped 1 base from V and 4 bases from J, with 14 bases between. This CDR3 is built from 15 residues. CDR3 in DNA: TGCAGCGTTGAAGTTCCGGACAGTGGAGGAAACACCATATATTTT. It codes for CSVEVPDSGGNTIYF.

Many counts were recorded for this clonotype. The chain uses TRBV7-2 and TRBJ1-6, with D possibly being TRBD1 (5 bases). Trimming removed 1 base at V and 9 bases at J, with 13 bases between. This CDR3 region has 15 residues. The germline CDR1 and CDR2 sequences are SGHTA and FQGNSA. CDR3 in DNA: TGTGCCAGCAGCTTAGAGCGGGGCGTAGGTTCACCCCTCCACTTT. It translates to CASSLERGVGSPLHF.

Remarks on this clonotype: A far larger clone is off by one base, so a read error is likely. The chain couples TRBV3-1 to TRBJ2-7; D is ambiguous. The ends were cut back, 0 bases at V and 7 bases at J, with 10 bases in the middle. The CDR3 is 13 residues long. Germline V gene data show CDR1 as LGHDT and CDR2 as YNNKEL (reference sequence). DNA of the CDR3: TGTGCCAGCAGCCAAGATGTTGGCAATGAGCAGTACTTC. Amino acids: CASSQDVGNEQYF.

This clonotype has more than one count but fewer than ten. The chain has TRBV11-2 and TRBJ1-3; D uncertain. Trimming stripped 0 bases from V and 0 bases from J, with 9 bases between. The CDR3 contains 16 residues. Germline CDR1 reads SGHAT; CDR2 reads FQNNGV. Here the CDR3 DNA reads TGTGCCAGCAGCTTAGAACCGCTATCCTCTGGAAACACCATATATTTT. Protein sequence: CASSLEPLSSGNTIYF.

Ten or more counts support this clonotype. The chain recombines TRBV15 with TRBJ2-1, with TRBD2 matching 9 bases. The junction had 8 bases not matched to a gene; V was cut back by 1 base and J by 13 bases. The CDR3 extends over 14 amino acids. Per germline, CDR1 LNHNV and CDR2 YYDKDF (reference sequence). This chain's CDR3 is CATSRGGSGSVQFF. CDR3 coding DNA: TGTGCCACCAGCAGAGGAGGTAGCGGGAGTGTTCAGTTCTTC.

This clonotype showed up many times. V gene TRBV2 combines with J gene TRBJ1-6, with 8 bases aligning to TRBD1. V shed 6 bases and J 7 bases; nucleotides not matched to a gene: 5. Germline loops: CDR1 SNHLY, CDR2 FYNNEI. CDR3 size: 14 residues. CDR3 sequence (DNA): TGTGCCAGCAGCCCGGGACAGGCAAATTCACCCCTCCACTTT. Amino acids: CASSPGQANSPLHF.

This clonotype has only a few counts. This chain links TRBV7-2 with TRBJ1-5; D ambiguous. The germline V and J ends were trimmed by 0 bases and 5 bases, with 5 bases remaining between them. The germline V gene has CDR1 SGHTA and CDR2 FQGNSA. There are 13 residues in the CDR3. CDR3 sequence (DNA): TGTGCCAGCAGCTTAGCGAGGCATCAGCCCCAGCATTTT. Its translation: CASSLARHQPQHF.

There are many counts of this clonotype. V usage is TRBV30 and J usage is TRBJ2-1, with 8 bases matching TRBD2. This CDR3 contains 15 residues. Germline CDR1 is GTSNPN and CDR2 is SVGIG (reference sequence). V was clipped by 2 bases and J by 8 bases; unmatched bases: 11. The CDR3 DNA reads TGTGCCTGGAGTTGGACGGGAGGGCCCAACGATGAGCAGTTCTTC. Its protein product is CAWSWTGGPNDEQFF.

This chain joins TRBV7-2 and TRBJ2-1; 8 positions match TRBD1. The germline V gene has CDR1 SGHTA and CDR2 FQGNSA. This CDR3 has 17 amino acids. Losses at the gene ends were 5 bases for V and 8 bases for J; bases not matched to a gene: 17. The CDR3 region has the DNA TGTGCCAGCAGCGTACCCCGGGACAGGCCTGCGGGTTATGAGCAGTTCTTC. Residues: CASSVPRDRPAGYEQFF.

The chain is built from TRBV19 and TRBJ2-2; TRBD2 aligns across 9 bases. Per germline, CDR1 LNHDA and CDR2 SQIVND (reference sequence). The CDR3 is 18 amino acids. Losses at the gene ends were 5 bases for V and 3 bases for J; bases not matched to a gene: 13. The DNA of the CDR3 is TGTGCCAGTAGTTCGTGGCTAGCGGGACAGACTCACACCGGGGAGCTGTTTTTT. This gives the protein CASSSWLAGQTHTGELFF.

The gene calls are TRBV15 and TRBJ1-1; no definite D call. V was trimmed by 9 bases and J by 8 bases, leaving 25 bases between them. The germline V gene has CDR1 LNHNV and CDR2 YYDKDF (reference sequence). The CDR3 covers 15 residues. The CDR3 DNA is TGTGCCACGGTCCCCGTCGCTGCTGGCCCCGCAGAAGCTTTCTTT. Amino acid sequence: CATVPVAAGPAEAFF.

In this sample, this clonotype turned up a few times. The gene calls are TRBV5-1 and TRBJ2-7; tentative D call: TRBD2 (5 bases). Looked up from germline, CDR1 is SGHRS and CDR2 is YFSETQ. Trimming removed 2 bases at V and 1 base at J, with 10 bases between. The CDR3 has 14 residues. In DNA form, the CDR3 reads TGCGCCAGCAGCTTCCGGGATCCTTCCTACGAGCAGTACTTC. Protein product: CASSFRDPSYEQYF.

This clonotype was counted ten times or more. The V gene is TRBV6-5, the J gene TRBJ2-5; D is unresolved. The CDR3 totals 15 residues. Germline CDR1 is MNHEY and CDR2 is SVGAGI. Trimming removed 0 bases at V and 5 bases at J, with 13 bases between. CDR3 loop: CASSYSASSWETQYF. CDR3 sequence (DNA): TGTGCCAGCAGTTACTCGGCTTCTAGTTGGGAGACCCAGTACTTC.

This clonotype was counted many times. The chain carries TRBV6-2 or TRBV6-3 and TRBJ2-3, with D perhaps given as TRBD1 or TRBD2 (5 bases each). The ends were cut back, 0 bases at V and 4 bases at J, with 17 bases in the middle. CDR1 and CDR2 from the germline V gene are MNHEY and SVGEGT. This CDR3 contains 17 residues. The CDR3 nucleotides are TGTGCCAGCAGTTACTCGGGGACCAGTGGTGGGGCAGATACGCAGTATTTT. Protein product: CASSYSGTSGGADTQYF.

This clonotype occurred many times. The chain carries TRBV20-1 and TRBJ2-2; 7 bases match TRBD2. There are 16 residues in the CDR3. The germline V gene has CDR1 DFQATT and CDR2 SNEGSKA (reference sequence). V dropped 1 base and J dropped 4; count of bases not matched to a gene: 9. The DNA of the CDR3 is TGCAGTGCTAGAGTTCGCGGGAGTGTAGGCACCGGGGAGCTGTTTTTT. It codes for CSARVRGSVGTGELFF.

The CDR3 nucleotides read TGTGCCAGCAGCTCACAGGGGGCTCTGAACGAGCAGTACTTC. Residues: CASSSQGALNEQYF. The V gene is TRBV28, the J gene TRBJ2-7, with 9 bases that match TRBD1. Germline trimming cut 6 bases from V and 5 bases from J; bases unmatched to any gene: 8. Germline lookup yields CDR1 MDHEN and CDR2 SYDVKM. The CDR3 covers 14 residues.

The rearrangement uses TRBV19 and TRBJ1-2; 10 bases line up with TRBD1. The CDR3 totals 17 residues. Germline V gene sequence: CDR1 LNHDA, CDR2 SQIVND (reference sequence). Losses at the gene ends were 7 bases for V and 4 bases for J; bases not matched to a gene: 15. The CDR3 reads CASTSPGRGQGTYGYTF. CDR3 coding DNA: TGTGCCAGTACCTCTCCCGGTAGGGGACAGGGGACCTATGGCTACACCTTC.

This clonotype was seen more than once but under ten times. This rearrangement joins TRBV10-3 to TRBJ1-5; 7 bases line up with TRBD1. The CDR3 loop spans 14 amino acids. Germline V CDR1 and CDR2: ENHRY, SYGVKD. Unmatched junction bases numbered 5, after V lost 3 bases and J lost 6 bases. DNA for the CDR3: TGTGCCATCAGTGATGGGACAGAAATTCAGCCCCAGCATTTT. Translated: CAISDGTEIQPQHF.

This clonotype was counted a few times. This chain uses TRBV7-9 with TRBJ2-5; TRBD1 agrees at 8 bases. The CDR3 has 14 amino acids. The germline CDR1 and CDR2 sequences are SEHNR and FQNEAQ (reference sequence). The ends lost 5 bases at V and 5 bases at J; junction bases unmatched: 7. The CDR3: CASSITGGIETQYF. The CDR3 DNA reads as TGTGCCAGCAGCATAACAGGGGGAATCGAGACCCAGTACTTC.

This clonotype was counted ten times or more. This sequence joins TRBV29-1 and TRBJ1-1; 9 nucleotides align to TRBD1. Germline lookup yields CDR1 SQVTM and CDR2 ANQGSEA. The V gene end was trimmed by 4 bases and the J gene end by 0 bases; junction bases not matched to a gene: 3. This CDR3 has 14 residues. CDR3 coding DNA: TGCAGCGTTGGGGGGGACAGGGTGAACACTGAAGCTTTCTTT. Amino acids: CSVGGDRVNTEAFF.

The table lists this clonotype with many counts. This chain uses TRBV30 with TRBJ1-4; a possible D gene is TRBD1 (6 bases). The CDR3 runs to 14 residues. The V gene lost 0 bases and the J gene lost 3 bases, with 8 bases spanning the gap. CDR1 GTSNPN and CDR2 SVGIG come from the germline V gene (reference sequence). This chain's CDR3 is CAWSVAGANEKLFF. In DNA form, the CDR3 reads TGTGCCTGGAGTGTAGCAGGGGCTAATGAAAAACTGTTTTTT. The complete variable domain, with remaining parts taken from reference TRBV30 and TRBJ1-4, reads SQTIHQWPATLVQPVGSPLSLECTVEGTSNPNLYWYRQAAGRGLQLLFYSVGIGQISSEVPQNLSASRPQDRQFILSSKKLLLSDSGFYLCAWSVAGANEKLFFGSGTQLSVL.

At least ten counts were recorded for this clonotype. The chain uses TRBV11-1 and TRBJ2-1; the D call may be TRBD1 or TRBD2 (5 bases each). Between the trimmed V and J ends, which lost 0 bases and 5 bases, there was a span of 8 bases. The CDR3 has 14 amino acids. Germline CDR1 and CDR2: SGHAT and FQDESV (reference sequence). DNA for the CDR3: TGTGCCAGCAGCTTAGCCGGGGCTCACAATGAGCAGTTCTTC. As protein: CASSLAGAHNEQFF.

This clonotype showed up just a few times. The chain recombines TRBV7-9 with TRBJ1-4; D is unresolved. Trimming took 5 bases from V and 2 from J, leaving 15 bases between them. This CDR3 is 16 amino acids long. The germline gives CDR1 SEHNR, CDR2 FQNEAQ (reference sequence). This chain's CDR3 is CASSRAVVTTNEKLFF. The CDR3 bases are TGTGCCAGCAGCCGAGCAGTTGTGACCACTAATGAAAAACTGTTTTTT. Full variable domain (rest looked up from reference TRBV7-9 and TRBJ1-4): DTGVSQNPRHKITKRGQNVTFRCDPISEHNRLYWYRQTLGQGPEFLTYFQNEAQLEKSRLLSDRFSAERPKGSFSTLEIQRTEQGDSAMYLCASSRAVVTTNEKLFFGSGTQLSVL.